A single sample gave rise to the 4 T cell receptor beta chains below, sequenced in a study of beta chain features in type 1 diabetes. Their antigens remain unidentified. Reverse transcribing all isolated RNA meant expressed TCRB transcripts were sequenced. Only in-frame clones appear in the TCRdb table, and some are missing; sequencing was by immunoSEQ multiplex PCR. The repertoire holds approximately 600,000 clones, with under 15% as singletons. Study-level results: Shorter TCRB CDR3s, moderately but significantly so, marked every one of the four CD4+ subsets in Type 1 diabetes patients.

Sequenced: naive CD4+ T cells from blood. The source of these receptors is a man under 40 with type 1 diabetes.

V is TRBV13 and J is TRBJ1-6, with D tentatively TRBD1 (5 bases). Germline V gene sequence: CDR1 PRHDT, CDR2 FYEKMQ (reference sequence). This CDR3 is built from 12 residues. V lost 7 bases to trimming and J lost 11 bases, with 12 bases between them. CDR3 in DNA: TGTGCCAGCACCCAACCGGGGGCACCCCTCCACTTT. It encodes CASTQPGAPLHF.

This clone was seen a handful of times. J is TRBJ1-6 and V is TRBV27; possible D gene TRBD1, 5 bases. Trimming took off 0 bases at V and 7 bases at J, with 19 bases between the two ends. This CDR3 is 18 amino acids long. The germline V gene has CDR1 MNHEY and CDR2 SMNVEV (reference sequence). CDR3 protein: CASSLSREGRPSNSPLHF. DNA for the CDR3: TGTGCCAGCAGTTTATCACGGGAGGGGAGGCCCTCAAATTCACCCCTCCACTTT.

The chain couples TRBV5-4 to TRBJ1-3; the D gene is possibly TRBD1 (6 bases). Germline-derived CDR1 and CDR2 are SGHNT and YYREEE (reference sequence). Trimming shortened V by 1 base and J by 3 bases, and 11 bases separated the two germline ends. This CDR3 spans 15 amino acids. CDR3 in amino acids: CASSLNSGVGNTIYF. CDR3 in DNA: TGTGCCAGCAGCTTGAATTCAGGGGTTGGAAACACCATATATTTT.

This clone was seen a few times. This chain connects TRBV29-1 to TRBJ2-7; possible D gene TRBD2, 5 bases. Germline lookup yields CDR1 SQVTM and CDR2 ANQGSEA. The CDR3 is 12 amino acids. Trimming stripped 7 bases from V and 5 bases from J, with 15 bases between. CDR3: CSAGLLWDEQYF. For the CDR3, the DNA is TGCAGCGCCGGACTCCTCTGGGACGAGCAGTACTTC.